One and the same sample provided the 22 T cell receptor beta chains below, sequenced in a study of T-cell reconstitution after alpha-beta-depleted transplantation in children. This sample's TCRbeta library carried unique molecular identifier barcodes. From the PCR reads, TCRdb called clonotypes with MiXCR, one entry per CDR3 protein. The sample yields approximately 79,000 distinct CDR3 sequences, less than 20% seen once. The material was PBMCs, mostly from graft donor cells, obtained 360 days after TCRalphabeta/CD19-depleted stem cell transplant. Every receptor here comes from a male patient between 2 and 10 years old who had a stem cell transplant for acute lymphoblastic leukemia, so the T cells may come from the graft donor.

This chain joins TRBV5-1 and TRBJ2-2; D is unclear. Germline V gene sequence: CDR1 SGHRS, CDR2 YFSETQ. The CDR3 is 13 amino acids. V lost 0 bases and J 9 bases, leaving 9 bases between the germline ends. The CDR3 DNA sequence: TGCGCCAGCAGCTTGGAGGCTATTAGGGAGCTGTTTTTT. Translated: CASSLEAIRELFF.

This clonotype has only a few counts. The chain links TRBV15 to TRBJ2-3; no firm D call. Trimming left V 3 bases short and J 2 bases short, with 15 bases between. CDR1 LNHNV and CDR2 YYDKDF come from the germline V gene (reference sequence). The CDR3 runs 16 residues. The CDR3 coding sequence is TGTGCCACCAGCAGCCAGTCCGTGCCTTTCACAGATACGCAGTATTTT. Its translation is CATSSQSVPFTDTQYF.

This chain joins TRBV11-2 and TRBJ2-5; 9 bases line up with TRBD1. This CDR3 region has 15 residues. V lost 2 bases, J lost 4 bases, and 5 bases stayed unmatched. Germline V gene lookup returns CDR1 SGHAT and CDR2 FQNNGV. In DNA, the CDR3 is TGTGCCAGCAGCTTACGGCCGGGACAGGGAGAGACCCAGTACTTC. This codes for CASSLRPGQGETQYF.

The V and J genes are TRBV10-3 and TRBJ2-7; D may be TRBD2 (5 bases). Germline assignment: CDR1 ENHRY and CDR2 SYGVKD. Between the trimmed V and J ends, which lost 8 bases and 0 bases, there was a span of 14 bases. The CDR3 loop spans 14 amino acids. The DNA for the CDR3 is TGTGCCATCCGGGCTAGCAGGCTCTCCTACGAGCAGTACTTC. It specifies CAIRASRLSYEQYF.

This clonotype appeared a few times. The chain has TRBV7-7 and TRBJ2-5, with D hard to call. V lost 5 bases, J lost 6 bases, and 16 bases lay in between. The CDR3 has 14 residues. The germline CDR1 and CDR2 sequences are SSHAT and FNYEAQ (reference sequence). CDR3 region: CASSPVRTIKTQYF. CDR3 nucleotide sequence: TGTGCCAGCAGCCCAGTGAGGACGATAAAGACCCAGTACTTC.

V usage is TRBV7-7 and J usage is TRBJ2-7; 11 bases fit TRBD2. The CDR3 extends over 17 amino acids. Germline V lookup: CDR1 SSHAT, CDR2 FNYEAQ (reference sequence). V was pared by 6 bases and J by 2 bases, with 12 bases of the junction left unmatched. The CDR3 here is CASSLRGTSGFTYEQYF. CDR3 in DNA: TGTGCCAGCAGTTTACGAGGGACTAGCGGATTCACCTACGAGCAGTACTTC.

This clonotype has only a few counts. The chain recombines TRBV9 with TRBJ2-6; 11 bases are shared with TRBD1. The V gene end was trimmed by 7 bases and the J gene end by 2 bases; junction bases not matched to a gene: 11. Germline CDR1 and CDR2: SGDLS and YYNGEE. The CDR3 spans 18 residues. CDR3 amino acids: CASYSVGQGATGANVLTF. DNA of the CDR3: TGTGCCAGCTATTCTGTAGGACAGGGGGCTACTGGGGCCAACGTCCTGACTTTC.

The CDR3 sequence is CATSDPNEKLFF. CDR3 sequence (DNA): TGTGCCACCAGTGACCCTAATGAAAAACTGTTTTTT. This chain joins TRBV24-1 and TRBJ1-4; D unclear. Germline V lookup: CDR1 KGHDR, CDR2 SFDVKD. V was clipped by 4 bases and J by 3 bases, with 2 bases between them. The CDR3 is made up of 12 amino acids.

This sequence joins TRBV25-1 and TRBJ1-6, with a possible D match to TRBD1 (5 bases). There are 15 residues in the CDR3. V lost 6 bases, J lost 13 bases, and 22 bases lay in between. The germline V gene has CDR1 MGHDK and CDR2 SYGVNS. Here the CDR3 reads CASSGGYGTPWPLHF. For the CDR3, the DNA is TGTGCCAGCAGCGGCGGGTACGGGACCCCTTGGCCCCTCCACTTT.

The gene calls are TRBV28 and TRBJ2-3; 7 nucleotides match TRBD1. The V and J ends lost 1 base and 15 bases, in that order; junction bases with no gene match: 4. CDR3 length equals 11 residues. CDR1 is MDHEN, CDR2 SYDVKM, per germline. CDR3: CASSLSDRQYF. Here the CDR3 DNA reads TGTGCCAGCAGTTTATCGGACAGGCAATATTTT.

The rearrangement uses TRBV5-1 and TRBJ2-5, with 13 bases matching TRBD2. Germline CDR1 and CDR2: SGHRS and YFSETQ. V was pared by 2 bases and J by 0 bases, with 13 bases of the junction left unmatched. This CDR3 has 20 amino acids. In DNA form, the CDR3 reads TGCGCCAGCAGCTTTATCTCCGGACTAGCGGGAGCGAAATACCAAGAGACCCAGTACTTC. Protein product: CASSFISGLAGAKYQETQYF.

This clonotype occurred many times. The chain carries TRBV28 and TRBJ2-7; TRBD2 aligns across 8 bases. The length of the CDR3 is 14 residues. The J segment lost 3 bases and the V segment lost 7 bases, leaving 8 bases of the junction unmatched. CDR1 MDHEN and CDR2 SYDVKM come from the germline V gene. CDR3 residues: CASKLREDIYEQYF. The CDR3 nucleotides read TGTGCCAGCAAGTTGCGGGAGGATATCTACGAGCAGTACTTC.

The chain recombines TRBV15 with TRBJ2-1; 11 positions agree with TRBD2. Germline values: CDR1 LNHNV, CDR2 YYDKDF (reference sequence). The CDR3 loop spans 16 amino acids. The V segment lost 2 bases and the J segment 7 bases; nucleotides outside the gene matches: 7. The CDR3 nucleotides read TGTGCCACCAGCAGAATACTAGCGGGAGAATGGAATGAGCAGTTCTTC. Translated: CATSRILAGEWNEQFF.

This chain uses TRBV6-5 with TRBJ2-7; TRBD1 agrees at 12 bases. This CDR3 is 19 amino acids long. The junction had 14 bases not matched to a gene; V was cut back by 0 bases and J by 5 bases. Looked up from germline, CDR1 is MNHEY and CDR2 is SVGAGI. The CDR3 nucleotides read TGTGCCAGCAGTTACTCGGCCTTTTGGGACAGGGGGCGCTTGAACGAGCAGTACTTC. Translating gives CASSYSAFWDRGRLNEQYF.

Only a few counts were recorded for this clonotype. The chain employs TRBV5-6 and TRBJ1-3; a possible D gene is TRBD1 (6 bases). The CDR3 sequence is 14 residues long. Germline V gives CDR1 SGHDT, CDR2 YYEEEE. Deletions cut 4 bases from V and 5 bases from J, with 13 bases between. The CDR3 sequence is CASSRDRTRNTIYF. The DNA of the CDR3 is TGTGCCAGCAGCCGTGACAGGACCCGAAACACCATATATTTT.

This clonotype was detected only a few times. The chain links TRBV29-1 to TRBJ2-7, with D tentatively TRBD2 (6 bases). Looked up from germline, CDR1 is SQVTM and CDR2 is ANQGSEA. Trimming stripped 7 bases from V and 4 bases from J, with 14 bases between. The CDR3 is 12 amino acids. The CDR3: CSGRDGNYEQYF. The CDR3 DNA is TGCAGCGGGCGGGACGGAAATTACGAGCAGTACTTC.

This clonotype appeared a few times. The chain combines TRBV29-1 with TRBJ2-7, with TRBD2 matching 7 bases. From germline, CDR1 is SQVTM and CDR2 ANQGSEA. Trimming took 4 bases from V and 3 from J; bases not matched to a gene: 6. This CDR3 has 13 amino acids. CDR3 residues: CSVGKRDVYEQYF. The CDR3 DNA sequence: TGCAGCGTTGGAAAGCGGGATGTCTACGAGCAGTACTTC.

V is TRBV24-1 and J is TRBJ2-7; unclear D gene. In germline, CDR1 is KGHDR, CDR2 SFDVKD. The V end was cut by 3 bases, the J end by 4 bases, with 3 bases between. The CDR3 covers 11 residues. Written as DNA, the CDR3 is TGTGCCACCAGTGATCTTTACGAGCAGTACTTC. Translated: CATSDLYEQYF.

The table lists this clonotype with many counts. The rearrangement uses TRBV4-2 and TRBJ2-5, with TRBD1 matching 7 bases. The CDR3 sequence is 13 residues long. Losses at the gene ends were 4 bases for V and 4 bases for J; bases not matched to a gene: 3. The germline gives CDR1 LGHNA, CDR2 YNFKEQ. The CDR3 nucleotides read TGTGCCAGCAGCCCGAGACAGGGAGAGACCCAGTACTTC. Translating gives CASSPRQGETQYF.

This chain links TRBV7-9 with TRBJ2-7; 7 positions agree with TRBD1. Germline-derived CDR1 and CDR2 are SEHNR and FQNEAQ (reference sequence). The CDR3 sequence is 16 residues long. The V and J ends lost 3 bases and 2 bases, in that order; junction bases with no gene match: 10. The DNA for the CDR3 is TGTGCCAGCAGCTTGTCCGGGACAGAGTTCACCTACGAGCAGTACTTC. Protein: CASSLSGTEFTYEQYF.

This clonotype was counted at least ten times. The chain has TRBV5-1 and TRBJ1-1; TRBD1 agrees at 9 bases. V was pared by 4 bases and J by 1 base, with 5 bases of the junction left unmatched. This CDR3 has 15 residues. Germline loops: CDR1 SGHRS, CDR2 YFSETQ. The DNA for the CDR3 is TGCGCCAGCAGCGTTTGGACAGGGGCGAACACTGAAGCTTTCTTT. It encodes CASSVWTGANTEAFF.

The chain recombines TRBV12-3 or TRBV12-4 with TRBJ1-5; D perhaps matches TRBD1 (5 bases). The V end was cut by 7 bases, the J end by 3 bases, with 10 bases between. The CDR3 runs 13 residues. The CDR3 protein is CASNQGPNQPQHF. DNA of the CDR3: TGTGCCAGCAACCAGGGCCCCAATCAGCCCCAGCATTTT.